This T cell receptor (beta chain) derives from a study of OX40 agonist ivuxolimab in advanced cancers. Study information: Patients with hepatocellular carcinoma, melanoma, renal cell or head and neck cancer made up the dose-escalation patients. The dose-escalation cohort was over 65% male, with a mean age of 60 years, ranging about 20 to 85.

As regards this clone: The antigen is unknown.

Study results and caveats: CD4+ and CD8+ blood T cells expanded clonally by week 6 at 0.1 to 3.0 mg/kg. CD4+ T cells averaged fewer expanded clones than CD8+ T cells.

Generated by immunoSEQ multiplex PCR, the TCRdb table keeps only in-frame clones and is missing some. Of nearly 25,000 clones in the sample, around three quarters were seen once. The CDR3 runs to 12 residues. Trimming cost V 5 bases and J 11 bases; bases outside gene matches: 8. Germline V gene data show CDR1 as SEHNR and CDR2 as FQNEAQ (reference sequence). The chain has TRBV7-9 and TRBJ1-1, with 7 bases aligning to TRBD1. This TCR came from an adult with an advanced solid tumor such as melanoma, head and neck, liver or kidney cancer. Material: CD4+ or CD8+ T cells sorted from blood, obtained in a trial of the OX40 agonist ivuxolimab. The DNA for the CDR3 is TGTGCCAGCAGCCTTCGACAGGGATGGGCTTTCTTT. Encoded protein: CASSLRQGWAFF.